Listed below are T cell receptor beta chains from one sample, sequenced in a study of control samples from healthy donors and cancer patients. TCRdb's table, derived via immunoSEQ multiplex PCR, lists solely in-frame clones and lacks some. This table holds about 170,000 clones, around nine tenths found once. The sample taken for sequencing was blood. These receptors all come from a man under 40 in good health. Each CDR3 is given with its conserved first and last residue. Fields, in order: CDR3 length, V gene, J gene, clone size, CDR3 protein. Rows may omit the clone size; those that give it use once, few, many or a size class.

cdr3_length: 15
v_call: TRBV18
j_call: TRBJ2-2
clone_size: .
cdr3_aa: CASSPSGVNTGELFF

cdr3_length: 15
v_call: TRBV9
j_call: TRBJ2-2
clone_size: .
cdr3_aa: CASSFVWGAGGELFF

cdr3_length: 15
v_call: TRBV6-6
j_call: TRBJ2-3
clone_size: .
cdr3_aa: CASTSRDLWTDTQYF

cdr3_length: 16
v_call: TRBV7-3
j_call: TRBJ2-2
clone_size: .
cdr3_aa: CASSYGRGSNTGELFF

cdr3_length: 19
v_call: TRBV10-3
j_call: TRBJ2-6
clone_size: few
cdr3_aa: CAISEGIDRGLTGANVLTF

cdr3_length: 13
v_call: TRBV12-3/TRBV12-4
j_call: TRBJ1-1
clone_size: once
cdr3_aa: CASSRRGETEAFF

cdr3_length: 13
v_call: TRBV2
j_call: TRBJ1-5
clone_size: .
cdr3_aa: CASLGGRNQPQHF

cdr3_length: 16
v_call: TRBV5-1
j_call: TRBJ1-4
clone_size: .
cdr3_aa: CASSSGRGRYNEKLFF

cdr3_length: 15
v_call: TRBV28
j_call: TRBJ1-1
clone_size: .
cdr3_aa: CASSHNRGRFDKAFF

cdr3_length: 18
v_call: TRBV6-2/TRBV6-3
j_call: TRBJ2-5
clone_size: .
cdr3_aa: CASSDPVSGRFLGETQYF

cdr3_length: 12
v_call: TRBV29-1
j_call: TRBJ1-1
clone_size: .
cdr3_aa: CSVNRGGTEAFF

cdr3_length: 16
v_call: TRBV7-7
j_call: TRBJ1-3
clone_size: few
cdr3_aa: CASSLGSQISGNTIYF

cdr3_length: 14
v_call: TRBV24-1
j_call: TRBJ2-3
clone_size: .
cdr3_aa: CATSDLTEGVTQYF

cdr3_length: 11
v_call: TRBV6-5
j_call: TRBJ1-1
clone_size: .
cdr3_aa: CASSSSTEAFF

cdr3_length: 12
v_call: TRBV3-1/TRBV3-2
j_call: TRBJ1-1
clone_size: .
cdr3_aa: CASSHSPTEAFF

cdr3_length: 15
v_call: TRBV13
j_call: TRBJ2-1
clone_size: .
cdr3_aa: CASSLAGRWNNEQFF

cdr3_length: 14
v_call: TRBV6-2/TRBV6-3
j_call: TRBJ2-7
clone_size: .
cdr3_aa: CASSSGAHLYEQYF

cdr3_length: 14
v_call: TRBV10-3
j_call: TRBJ1-1
clone_size: .
cdr3_aa: CAIGRGQVNTEAFF

cdr3_length: 16
v_call: TRBV14
j_call: TRBJ2-2
clone_size: .
cdr3_aa: CASSQVVRTSVGELFF

cdr3_length: 15
v_call: TRBV7-9
j_call: TRBJ2-1
clone_size: .
cdr3_aa: CASSLALTSYNEQFF

cdr3_length: 16
v_call: TRBV25-1
j_call: TRBJ1-2
clone_size: .
cdr3_aa: CASSAFHRGPNYGYTF

cdr3_length: 18
v_call: TRBV7-2
j_call: TRBJ1-2
clone_size: .
cdr3_aa: CASSFSSDSRDRNYGYTF

cdr3_length: 14
v_call: TRBV10-3
j_call: TRBJ1-1
clone_size: .
cdr3_aa: CAISLGEKYTEAFF

cdr3_length: 14
v_call: TRBV5-1
j_call: TRBJ2-5
clone_size: .
cdr3_aa: CASSSTGSGETQYF

cdr3_length: 13
v_call: TRBV10-3
j_call: TRBJ2-3
clone_size: .
cdr3_aa: CANGGGGTDTQYF

cdr3_length: 17
v_call: TRBV5-1
j_call: TRBJ2-5
clone_size: .
cdr3_aa: CASSFGTSGGAQETQYF

cdr3_length: 15
v_call: TRBV25-1
j_call: TRBJ1-3
clone_size: .
cdr3_aa: CASSEYWGQGNTIYF

cdr3_length: 12
v_call: TRBV3-1/TRBV3-2
j_call: TRBJ2-1
clone_size: .
cdr3_aa: CASSQVGVEQFF

cdr3_length: 14
v_call: TRBV7-9
j_call: TRBJ2-2
clone_size: .
cdr3_aa: CATPPGQPTGELFF

cdr3_length: 16
v_call: TRBV3-1/TRBV3-2
j_call: TRBJ2-3
clone_size: few
cdr3_aa: CASSQAGFRAADTQYF

cdr3_length: 14
v_call: TRBV5-1
j_call: TRBJ1-1
clone_size: .
cdr3_aa: CASSLVGDRDEAFF

cdr3_length: 14
v_call: TRBV28
j_call: TRBJ1-2
clone_size: once
cdr3_aa: CASSFPGEPYGYTF

cdr3_length: 17
v_call: TRBV10-3
j_call: TRBJ1-3
clone_size: .
cdr3_aa: CAIGDFRGLGGGNTIYF

cdr3_length: 15
v_call: TRBV6-2/TRBV6-3
j_call: TRBJ1-5
clone_size: .
cdr3_aa: CASSFKMGGAQPQHF

cdr3_length: 13
v_call: TRBV27
j_call: TRBJ1-5
clone_size: .
cdr3_aa: CASSGNSNQPQHF

cdr3_length: 10
v_call: TRBV20-1
j_call: TRBJ2-7
clone_size: .
cdr3_aa: CSARHYEQYF

cdr3_length: 16
v_call: TRBV27
j_call: TRBJ1-6
clone_size: .
cdr3_aa: CASSSHRSSYNSPLHF

cdr3_length: 16
v_call: TRBV5-1
j_call: TRBJ2-7
clone_size: .
cdr3_aa: CASSLNIYGASYEQYF

cdr3_length: 14
v_call: TRBV27
j_call: TRBJ1-2
clone_size: .
cdr3_aa: CASRPDRELGGYTF

cdr3_length: 17
v_call: TRBV15
j_call: TRBJ2-5
clone_size: .
cdr3_aa: CATSRAASIAVQETQYF

cdr3_length: 15
v_call: TRBV14
j_call: TRBJ1-3
clone_size: .
cdr3_aa: CASSQAGSSGNTIYF

cdr3_length: 12
v_call: TRBV13
j_call: TRBJ1-5
clone_size: .
cdr3_aa: CASSLNEQPQHF

cdr3_length: 14
v_call: TRBV7-3
j_call: TRBJ2-3
clone_size: once
cdr3_aa: CASSAGTGGRTQYF

cdr3_length: 12
v_call: TRBV12-3/TRBV12-4
j_call: TRBJ2-1
clone_size: .
cdr3_aa: CASSYGVNEQFF

cdr3_length: 14
v_call: TRBV24-1
j_call: TRBJ1-1
clone_size: .
cdr3_aa: CATSVGGMNTEAFF

cdr3_length: 18
v_call: TRBV18
j_call: TRBJ2-2
clone_size: .
cdr3_aa: CASSPPNGGPPNTGELFF

cdr3_length: 15
v_call: TRBV7-3
j_call: TRBJ2-7
clone_size: .
cdr3_aa: CASSSAGTGPYEQYF

cdr3_length: 15
v_call: TRBV15
j_call: TRBJ2-3
clone_size: .
cdr3_aa: CATRERGENTDTQYF

cdr3_length: 15
v_call: TRBV28
j_call: TRBJ1-3
clone_size: .
cdr3_aa: CASSPGSNSGNTIYF

cdr3_length: 16
v_call: TRBV7-2
j_call: TRBJ1-5
clone_size: .
cdr3_aa: CASSLGVGLSNQPQHF

cdr3_length: 12
v_call: TRBV20-1
j_call: TRBJ1-1
clone_size: .
cdr3_aa: CSASYATGLAFF

cdr3_length: 14
v_call: TRBV27
j_call: TRBJ2-2
clone_size: .
cdr3_aa: CASSLKQNTGELFF

cdr3_length: 15
v_call: TRBV19
j_call: TRBJ2-2
clone_size: once
cdr3_aa: CASQDSALGHGELFF

cdr3_length: 17
v_call: TRBV4-2
j_call: TRBJ2-5
clone_size: .
cdr3_aa: CASSQAAGGGGEETQYF